This T cell receptor (beta chain) was recorded in a study of blood T cells in healthy people across ages. The authors ran a second PCR of roughly 6 to 12 cycles using a sample-barcoded 5' primer and a J-beta primer mix. Using its own MiXCR run on the 5' RACE reads, TCRdb lists one record per CDR3 protein. The sample has over a million distinct CDR3 sequences; around 40% are singletons. The TCR sequence derives from a woman aged 18 to 35 in good health. Input material: blood.

The CDR3 here is CSAPDRASGNTIYF. The CDR3 DNA reads TGCAGTGCTCCGGACAGGGCCTCTGGAAACACCATATATTTT. The chain is built from TRBV20-1 and TRBJ1-3, with 8 bases fitting TRBD1. Germline values: CDR1 DFQATT, CDR2 SNEGSKA (reference sequence). The trim removed 5 bases at V and 0 bases at J, leaving 3 bases unmatched. There are 14 residues in the CDR3.